Listed below are T cell receptor beta chains from one sample, sequenced in a study of T cells in Graves' hyperthyroidism and ophthalmopathy. TCRdb redid the calling of the multiplex PCR reads with MiXCR, one entry per CDR3 protein. Among about 610,000 distinct CDR3 sequences listed, over 12% were seen once. The sequenced sample consisted of blood. The source is a woman in her forties with Graves' ophthalmopathy. The conserved cysteine and the conserved F or W are not part of the CDR3 here.

V gene,J gene,CDR3 protein
TRBV5-8,TRBJ1-2,ASSWSIGYT
TRBV13,TRBJ2-7,ASSSTKRSPPPYEQY
TRBV6-2/TRBV6-3,TRBJ1-2,ASSYLMGQGKKGYGYT
TRBV12-3/TRBV12-4,TRBJ1-6,ASSSTGDSHNSPLH
TRBV3-1,TRBJ2-5,ASSQGPGIEETQY
TRBV16,TRBJ1-3,ASSQAPRSYSGNTIY
TRBV5-1,TRBJ1-3,ASSFEGRNTIY
TRBV4-2,TRBJ2-7,ASSHLDLAGGSYEQY
TRBV2,TRBJ1-2,ASSEGTGLYGYT
TRBV6-1,TRBJ2-7,ATLPIAEDYEQY
TRBV5-1,TRBJ2-2,ASRNSQGSGELF
TRBV6-5,TRBJ1-2,ASSPMSRMVGYT
TRBV5-1,TRBJ1-1,ASSMTGANTEAF
TRBV12-5,TRBJ1-5,ASGLVATGKYSNQPQH
TRBV6-5,TRBJ1-4,ASSSLDSPF
TRBV15,TRBJ2-4,ATSRDSLLAKNIQY
TRBV11-2,TRBJ1-6,ASSLVATGPPLH
TRBV7-2,TRBJ2-7,ASSFPLVIGEQY
TRBV12-3/TRBV12-4,TRBJ2-1,ASSDLGNEQF
TRBV28,TRBJ1-2,ASSSLLGRGYT
TRBV28,TRBJ2-5,ASSFRREGHETQY
TRBV20-1,TRBJ2-7,SARARAPYEQY
TRBV20-1,TRBJ2-2,SAQGPSQGGELF
TRBV5-4,TRBJ2-2,ASSWVGTGELF
TRBV7-2,TRBJ2-7,ASSLLGLAGNEQY
TRBV7-3,TRBJ1-3,ASSPGAGGNTIY
TRBV5-1,TRBJ1-2,ASGKQGWGDGYT
TRBV5-1,TRBJ1-5,ASSSGTGRDQPQH
TRBV2,TRBJ2-7,ASTYTSGRVNEQY
TRBV12-3/TRBV12-4,TRBJ1-1,ATMRGGNVNTEAF
TRBV4-2,TRBJ2-7,ASSQDLQYYEQY
TRBV5-4,TRBJ2-7,ASSRFPFVQGY
TRBV19,TRBJ2-7,ASSIQPGPKNEQY
TRBV6-2/TRBV6-3,TRBJ1-1,ASRPTGGTGTNTEAF
TRBV7-2,TRBJ2-5,ASSLAWVGGRAAETQY
TRBV11-3,TRBJ1-1,ASSYIPTEAF
TRBV7-9,TRBJ2-4,ASSPWGSQNIQY
TRBV20-1,TRBJ2-7,SAHTPEAGGEEQY
TRBV12-3/TRBV12-4,TRBJ2-5,ASRLGLAEQETQY
TRBV6-5,TRBJ1-3,ASSYSSGSGNTIY
TRBV12-3/TRBV12-4,TRBJ1-5,ASSPDRINQPQH
TRBV20-1,TRBJ2-5,SAIGRGETSGSQETQY
TRBV6-1,TRBJ2-5,ASRKTQY
TRBV28,TRBJ1-1,ASSLVMNTEAF
TRBV5-5,TRBJ1-2,ASSLASDRGKGYT
TRBV2,TRBJ2-2,ASSEAGHYGELF
TRBV7-9,TRBJ1-5,ASSFAGVRNQPQH
TRBV12-3/TRBV12-4,TRBJ2-7,ASSLGQGPSYEQY
TRBV20-1,TRBJ1-1,SASVRDRSDTEAF